The 24 T cell receptor beta chains listed next were all sequenced from one sample in a study of T cell responses to AZD1222 COVID-19 vaccine (dated by TCRdb to the early 2020s). The library was produced with the immunoSEQ multiplex PCR assay. Entries here come from immuneACCESS through TCRdb and include only in-frame sequences with V and J called. Some clones fail to appear in such tables; in the studies checked, an unresolved V gene covers under half of the shortfall, and the cause of the remainder is unknown. The sample table contains 190,000 or so clones; only one count was recorded for roughly 91% of them. Roughly a quarter of the sample is taken by the ten largest. The sample's time point label is to be understood as: about 28 days (+/-7) after the second vaccine dose. Sequenced here: peripheral blood, sampled 28 days after the second AZD1222 dose. Source of these receptors: an adult who received the AZD1222 COVID-19 vaccine.

The chain joins TRBV7-2 to TRBJ2-1; D possibly corresponds to TRBD1 (5 bases). CDR3 length: 14 amino acids. V was shortened by 1 base and J by 6 bases, with 10 bases between the two germline ends. Germline CDR1 SGHTA, CDR2 FQGNSA. Here the CDR3 reads CASSLVQGSNEQFF. The DNA of the CDR3 is TGTGCCAGCAGCTTAGTTCAGGGCTCCAATGAGCAGTTCTTC.

The rearrangement links TRBV6-2 or TRBV6-3 to TRBJ2-5, with 11 bases identical to TRBD2. The trim removed 2 bases at V and 4 bases at J, leaving 0 bases unmatched. Germline V CDR1 and CDR2: MNHEY, SVGEGT. The CDR3 length is 14 residues. The DNA of the CDR3 is TGTGCCAGCAGTTACACTAGCGGGAGAGAGACCCAGTACTTC. Protein sequence: CASSYTSGRETQYF.

This chain uses TRBV11-3 with TRBJ2-5, with 11 bases identical to TRBD2. This CDR3 is 16 amino acids long. The germline gives CDR1 SGHNT, CDR2 YENEEA. V was clipped by 6 bases and J by 4 bases; unmatched bases: 10. The CDR3 here is CASSPRQLAGVETQYF. As DNA, the CDR3 is TGTGCCAGCAGTCCCAGACAACTAGCGGGAGTAGAGACCCAGTACTTC.

J is TRBJ1-1 and V is TRBV11-1; 12 bases map to TRBD1. CDR1 is SGHAT, CDR2 FQDESV, per germline (reference sequence). V was clipped by 5 bases and J by 2 bases; unmatched bases: 3. This CDR3 has 15 amino acids. In DNA form, the CDR3 reads TGTGCCAGCAGCGCGGGACAGGGGGCAAACACTGAAGCTTTCTTT. It is translated as CASSAGQGANTEAFF.

The chain joins TRBV7-2 to TRBJ1-4; D ambiguous. Germline CDR1 is SGHTA and CDR2 is FQGNSA. The CDR3 runs to 16 residues. V was clipped by 5 bases and J by 10 bases, with 23 bases between them. This CDR3 is CASSQSTSSGSRKLFF. The CDR3 DNA follows: TGTGCCAGCAGCCAATCCACAAGTTCTGGTAGTCGAAAACTGTTTTTT.

Regarding this clone: One end of the junction varies from germline; a read error may be responsible. The sample has other DNA sequences that encode this CDR3 too. The chain combines TRBV4-2 with TRBJ1-6; 7 bases align to TRBD1. There are 17 residues in the CDR3. Germline lookup yields CDR1 LGHNA and CDR2 YNFKEQ. The DNA for the CDR3 is TGTGCTAGCAGCCAAGATCAGGTAGGGGGCGCTGATTCACCCCTCCACTTT. Encoded protein: CASSQDQVGGADSPLHF.

The chain carries TRBV6-2 or TRBV6-3 and TRBJ2-3, with 12 positions matching TRBD2. This CDR3 comprises 19 residues. Per germline, CDR1 MNHEY and CDR2 SVGEGT. J gave up 2 bases and V 2 bases, and 11 bases lay outside the gene matches. The CDR3 loop is CASSYPTSGRTGNTDTQYF. The CDR3 DNA is TGTGCCAGCAGTTACCCTACTAGCGGGAGGACCGGCAACACAGATACGCAGTATTTT.

The chain has TRBV3-1 (or the pseudogene TRBV3-2) and TRBJ2-1; D possibly corresponds to TRBD2 (5 bases). Germline CDR1 LGHDT, CDR2 YNNKEL (reference sequence). Trimming removed 0 bases from V and 9 bases from J, with 15 bases in between. The CDR3 is 15 residues long. DNA of the CDR3: TGTGCCAGCAGCCAAGACGGGGTGGGCGGGCCTGAGCAGTTCTTC. It yields the protein CASSQDGVGGPEQFF.

The rearrangement joins TRBV6-4 to TRBJ2-7; 11 bases fit TRBD2. The CDR3 has 17 amino acids. Germline V gives CDR1 MRHNA, CDR2 SNTAGT. J lost 2 bases, V lost 4 bases, and 10 bases had no gene match. The CDR3 protein is CASSGDTRLAGTYEQYF. The CDR3 bases are TGTGCCAGCAGTGGTGACACTCGACTAGCGGGAACCTACGAGCAGTACTTC.

The chain has TRBV5-5 and TRBJ1-1; no clear D gene. The CDR3 is made up of 14 amino acids. V was cut by 7 bases and J by 3 bases, with 16 bases left in between. In germline, CDR1 is SGHKS, CDR2 YYEKEE (reference sequence). CDR3 in DNA: TGTGCCAGCGGGATAGGACGTGAGGACACTGAAGCTTTCTTT. Encoded protein: CASGIGREDTEAFF.

The chain uses TRBV7-3 and TRBJ2-1; the D call may be TRBD1 or TRBD2 (5 bases each). Trimming cost V 5 bases and J 4 bases, with 12 bases left between them. The CDR3 has 14 amino acids. Looked up from germline, CDR1 is SGHTA and CDR2 is FQGTGA. The CDR3 sequence: CASSPGPQYNEQFF. In DNA form, the CDR3 reads TGTGCCAGCAGCCCGGGACCACAATACAATGAGCAGTTCTTC.

The chain links TRBV24-1 to TRBJ2-2, with TRBD1 matching over 12 bases. The germline CDR1 and CDR2 sequences are KGHDR and SFDVKD. This CDR3 contains 19 residues. Losses at the gene ends were 5 bases for V and 3 bases for J; bases not matched to a gene: 12. CDR3 DNA sequence: TGTGCCACCAGTGCTTCAGGGACAGGGGGCAAGATAGACACCGGGGAGCTGTTTTTT. This encodes CATSASGTGGKIDTGELFF.

The chain couples TRBV30 to TRBJ2-4; 9 bases are a match to TRBD1. The CDR3 sequence is 19 residues long. Per germline, CDR1 GTSNPN and CDR2 SVGIG (reference sequence). V was clipped by 8 bases and J by 3 bases; unmatched bases: 23. In DNA form, the CDR3 reads TGTGCCGGCGCAGGGGACAGGGATGGGGATCGGATCCGCAAAAACATTCAGTACTTC. The encoded protein is CAGAGDRDGDRIRKNIQYF.

The rearrangement joins TRBV19 to TRBJ2-7; 7 positions agree with TRBD1. V gave up 5 bases and J gave up 2 bases; unmatched junction bases: 9. Germline CDR1 LNHDA, CDR2 SQIVND (reference sequence). This CDR3 has 15 residues. CDR3 bases: TGTGCCAGTAGTGCGCTACCGGGACAGACCTACGAGCAGTACTTC. Translating gives CASSALPGQTYEQYF.

The chain carries TRBV19 and TRBJ2-7; D unclear. The CDR3 length is 12 residues. The V end lost 2 bases, the J end lost 5 bases, and 7 bases lay between the germline ends. Germline loops: CDR1 LNHDA, CDR2 SQIVND (reference sequence). The CDR3 bases are TGTGCCAGTAGTATAAACAGAAACGAGCAGTACTTC. As protein: CASSINRNEQYF.

This clone was detected only a few times. The V gene is TRBV7-8, the J gene TRBJ1-4; D is uncertain. CDR1 SGHVS and CDR2 FQNEAQ come from the germline V gene. This CDR3 is built from 12 residues. V shed 2 bases and J shed 8 bases, with 6 bases lying between them. CDR3 in amino acids: CASSLLQEKLFF. CDR3 DNA: TGTGCCAGCAGCTTATTGCAAGAAAAACTGTTTTTT.

The genes are TRBV7-9 and TRBJ2-2, with 7 bases that match TRBD2. The CDR3 is 17 amino acids. The germline gives CDR1 SEHNR, CDR2 FQNEAQ (reference sequence). Germline trimming cut 5 bases from V and 3 bases from J; bases unmatched to any gene: 12. For the CDR3, the DNA is TGTGCCAGCAGCCAGCTTGGGGCGGGAGTGGACACCGGGGAGCTGTTTTTT. As protein: CASSQLGAGVDTGELFF. The full variable domain, rest sourced from reference TRBV7-9 and TRBJ2-2, is DTGVSQNPRHKITKRGQNVTFRCDPISEHNRLYWYRQTLGQGPEFLTYFQNEAQLEKSRLLSDRFSAERPKGSFSTLEIQRTEQGDSAMYLCASSQLGAGVDTGELFFGEGSRLTVL.

With respect to this clone: Other DNA sequences in the sample encode the same CDR3. The J gene is TRBJ2-1, the V gene TRBV19; the D gene is possibly TRBD2 (5 bases). The germline V gene has CDR1 LNHDA and CDR2 SQIVND (reference sequence). CDR3 length equals 15 residues. Trimming removed 3 bases at V and 7 bases at J, with 16 bases between. Here the CDR3 reads CASSIIPRADNEQFF. DNA for the CDR3: TGTGCCAGTAGTATTATTCCGAGGGCCGATAATGAGCAGTTCTTC.

The V and J genes are TRBV19 and TRBJ2-5, with TRBD2 as a possible D gene (5 bases). CDR3 length: 15 residues. Germline CDR1 LNHDA, CDR2 SQIVND (reference sequence). V was clipped by 0 bases and J by 5 bases, with 13 bases between them. The CDR3 DNA reads TGTGCCAGTAGTATAGAGAGCCGGAGAGGGGAGACCCAGTACTTC. It specifies CASSIESRRGETQYF.

The chain carries TRBV4-1 and TRBJ1-5; D gene uncertain. The CDR3 is 16 amino acids. The ends were cut back, 2 bases at V and 2 bases at J, with 13 bases in the middle. Germline values: CDR1 MGHRA, CDR2 YSYEKL. The chain's CDR3 is CASSQPTGVGNQPQHF. The CDR3 bases are TGCGCCAGCAGCCAACCCACTGGGGTTGGCAATCAGCCCCAGCATTTT.

The V gene is TRBV11-3, the J gene TRBJ2-1; 7 bases are shared with TRBD2. V lost 3 bases and J lost 8; bases outside the gene matches: 10. CDR3 size: 15 residues. The germline gives CDR1 SGHNT, CDR2 YENEEA. Here the CDR3 DNA reads TGTGCCAGCAGCTTGGCAGGACTAGTCGGGGATGAGCAGTTCTTC. Its translation: CASSLAGLVGDEQFF.

The gene calls are TRBV6-5 and TRBJ2-7; 13 nucleotides align to TRBD2. This CDR3 is built from 15 residues. Losses at the gene ends were 6 bases for V and 5 bases for J; bases not matched to a gene: 7. The germline gives CDR1 MNHEY, CDR2 SVGAGI. CDR3 coding DNA: TGTGCCAGCAGCTTAACTAGCGGGAGGGGTGACGAGCAGTACTTC. Translation: CASSLTSGRGDEQYF.

The V call is TRBV6-5, the J call TRBJ2-1; weak D call: TRBD2 (6 bases). This CDR3 has 14 residues. The V end lost 7 bases, the J end lost 2 bases, and 12 bases lay between the germline ends. Germline assignment: CDR1 MNHEY and CDR2 SVGAGI. The CDR3 bases are TGTGCCAGCAACGCCCCGGGGGCCTACAATGAGCAGTTCTTC. This codes for CASNAPGAYNEQFF.

The V and J genes are TRBV7-6 and TRBJ1-3; 10 nucleotides agree with TRBD1. With 5 bases clipped from V and 4 bases from J, the junction kept 17 bases outside the gene matches. The CDR3 covers 19 residues. The germline V gene has CDR1 SGHVS and CDR2 FNYEAQ. CDR3 sequence: CASSPEVPGQGIGGNTIYF. The CDR3 DNA reads TGTGCCAGCAGCCCAGAGGTGCCGGGACAGGGGATAGGAGGAAACACCATATATTTT.